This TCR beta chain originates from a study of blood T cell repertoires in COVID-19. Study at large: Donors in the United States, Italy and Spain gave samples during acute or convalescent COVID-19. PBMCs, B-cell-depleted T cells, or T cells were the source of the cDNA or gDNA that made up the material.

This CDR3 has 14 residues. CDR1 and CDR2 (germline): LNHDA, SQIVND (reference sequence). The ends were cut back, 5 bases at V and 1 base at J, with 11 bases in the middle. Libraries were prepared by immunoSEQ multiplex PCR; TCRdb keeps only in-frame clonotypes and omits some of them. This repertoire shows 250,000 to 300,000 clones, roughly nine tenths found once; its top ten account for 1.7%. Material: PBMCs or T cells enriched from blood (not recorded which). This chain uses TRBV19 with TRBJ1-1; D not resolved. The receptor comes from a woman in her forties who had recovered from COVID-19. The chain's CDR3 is CASSDTIGNTEAFF. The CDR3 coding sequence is TGTGCCAGTAGTGATACTATTGGGAACACTGAAGCTTTCTTT. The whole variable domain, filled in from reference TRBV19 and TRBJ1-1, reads DGGITQSPKYLFRKEGQNVTLSCEQNLNHDAMYWYRQDPGQGLRLIYYSQIVNDFQKGDIAEGYSVSREKKESFPLTVTSAQKNPTAFYLCASSDTIGNTEAFFGQGTRLTVV.